Sequencing of this TCR beta chain was carried out in a study of T cells in Graves' hyperthyroidism and ophthalmopathy. At the level of the study: Peripheral blood was collected at initial diagnosis, before any treatment. Study findings and constraints: Using 13 V-J features, a model discriminated ophthalmopathy from stable hyperthyroidism.

CDR1 is MNHNS and CDR2 is SASEGT in the germline V gene. The length of the CDR3 is 12 residues. The ends were cut back, 6 bases at V and 7 bases at J, with 12 bases in the middle. The TCR beta CDR3 regions underwent amplification using RNA transcripts as the source. A first-round RT-PCR of the TCR CDR3 used the HTBI primer set. One entry per CDR3 protein results from TCRdb running MiXCR on the multiplex PCR reads. This sample has 600,000 to 850,000 distinct CDR3 sequences, with about 19% found just once. Patients were excluded for uncontrolled infection, other autoimmune disease, pregnancy or lactation. This clonotype has a handful of counts. Its antigen is still unknown.

The TCR comes from a woman aged 45 to 65 with Graves' hyperthyroidism that later progressed to Graves' ophthalmopathy. The chain links TRBV6-1 to TRBJ1-2; perhaps TRBD1 as D (5 bases). Material: blood. DNA for the CDR3: TGTGCCAGCAGGTCACCAGGGTTTGGCTACACCTTC. Translating it yields CASRSPGFGYTF.